This T cell receptor beta chain was observed in a study of chemoradiotherapy in HPV16-positive cancers. Repertoires were sampled repeatedly during chemoradiotherapy. V lost 6 bases to trimming and J lost 1 base, with 9 bases between them. The germline V gene has CDR1 SGHTA and CDR2 FQGTGA. This CDR3 comprises 13 residues. Here immunoSEQ multiplex PCR was the method, and the copy in TCRdb shows in-frame clones only, minus some. The data hold 20,000 to 25,000 clones, with 70% to 90% observed a single time. General study findings and limits: Only a couple of HPV16-positive patients supplied the functional HPV-specificity definition. During treatment, candidate HPV-specific clones and E7-related motifs expanded in tumor. Better recurrence-free survival went with HPV-responsive T-cell expansion in HPV16-positive patients.

As for this clone: The antigen is undetermined.

The receptor was derived from a human donor with HPV-associated anogenital cancer. The source was blood, collected from a patient who underwent chemoradiotherapy. The rearrangement uses TRBV7-3 and TRBJ1-1; no clear D. This CDR3 reads CASRKTRNTEAFF. CDR3 DNA: TGTGCCAGCAGAAAGACTAGGAACACTGAAGCTTTCTTT.